This TCR beta chain comes out of a study of OX40 agonist ivuxolimab in advanced cancers. The overall study: Ivuxolimab, which patients received intravenously every 2 weeks, was dosed at 0.01 to 10 mg/kg.

This CDR3 contains 15 residues. Patients with autoimmune history or systemic immunosuppression were excluded. At baseline, cycle 4 day 1, and cycle 7 day 1, blood was sampled. Produced via immunoSEQ multiplex PCR; TCRdb's table is partial and in-frame only. The sample lists tens of thousands of clones; about 88% were seen once. Findings of the study overall: By week 6 at 0.1 to 3.0 mg/kg, blood CD4+ and CD8+ T cells had expanded clonally.

To note about this clone: The target antigen is unknown.

The receptor was isolated from an adult with an advanced solid tumor such as melanoma, head and neck, liver or kidney cancer. Sample: CD4+ or CD8+ T cells sorted from blood, taken in a trial of the OX40 agonist ivuxolimab. The chain links TRBV21-1 to TRBJ1-2. TRBV21-1 counts as a pseudogene. CDR3 residues: CASSKAAAPNYGYTF. The DNA for the CDR3 is TGTGCCAGCAGCAAAGCGGCAGCCCCTAACTATGGCTACACCTTC.